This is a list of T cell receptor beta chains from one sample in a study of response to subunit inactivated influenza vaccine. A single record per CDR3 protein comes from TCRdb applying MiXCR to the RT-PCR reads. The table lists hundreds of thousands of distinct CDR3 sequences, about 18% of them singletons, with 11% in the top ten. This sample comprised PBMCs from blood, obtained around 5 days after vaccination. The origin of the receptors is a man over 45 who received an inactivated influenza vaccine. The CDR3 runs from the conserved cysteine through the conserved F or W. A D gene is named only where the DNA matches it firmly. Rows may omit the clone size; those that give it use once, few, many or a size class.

CASSVGGEGLEQFF,TGTGCCAGCAGCGTCGGGGGGGAGGGCCTCGAGCAGTTCTTC,TRBD2,TRBV9,few,TRBJ2-1
CASSPDWGKLFF,TGTGCCAGCAGTCCGGATTGGGGGAAACTGTTTTTT,NA,TRBV12-3/TRBV12-4,many,TRBJ1-4
CSARKDSLQYF,TGCAGTGCTAGAAAAGACAGCTTACAGTACTTC,NA,TRBV20-1,many,TRBJ2-7
CASISNILNTEAFF,TGCGCCAGCATCTCTAACATATTGAACACTGAAGCTTTCTTT,NA,TRBV5-1,once,TRBJ1-1
CSVLRLAGSTDTQYF,TGCAGTGTCCTTCGGTTAGCGGGAAGCACAGATACGCAGTATTTT,TRBD2,TRBV20-1,few,TRBJ2-3
CSAGHSYNEQFF,TGCAGTGCTGGACACTCCTACAATGAGCAGTTCTTC,NA,TRBV20-1,NA,TRBJ2-1
CASKFSDPGELFF,TGCGCCAGCAAGTTCAGTGACCCCGGGGAGCTGTTTTTT,NA,TRBV5-1,many,TRBJ2-2
CASSKGAGYEQYF,TGTGCCAGCAGTAAGGGGGCCGGGTACGAGCAGTACTTC,TRBD1,TRBV7-9,NA,TRBJ2-7
CASSPRSTGEGETQYF,TGCGCCAGCAGCCCCCGCTCGACAGGGGAAGGAGAGACCCAGTACTTC,TRBD1,TRBV4-3,NA,TRBJ2-5
CASSQESRKREQYF,TGTGCCAGCAGCCAAGAGTCACGGAAGAGGGAGCAGTACTTC,NA,TRBV3-1,few,TRBJ2-7
CASSYSGDEQYF,TGTGCCAGCAGTTACAGTGGGGACGAGCAGTACTTC,NA,TRBV6-2/TRBV6-3,many,TRBJ2-7
CASRGGWYNEHFF,TGTGCCAGCAGAGGGGGCTGGTACAATGAGCACTTCTTC,TRBD1,TRBV5-6,NA,TRBJ2-1
CASSPPRGGHQETQYF,TGTGCCAGCTCACCACCCAGGGGAGGGCACCAAGAGACCCAGTACTTC,NA,TRBV18,NA,TRBJ2-5
CSVGDRGSYEQYF,TGCAGCGTGGGGGACAGGGGGTCCTACGAGCAGTACTTC,TRBD1,TRBV29-1,many,TRBJ2-7
CASRETVYQETQYF,TGTGCCAGCCGAGAAACAGTGTACCAAGAGACCCAGTACTTC,NA,TRBV6-1,many,TRBJ2-5
CSAAGGPSQYF,TGCAGTGCGGCGGGGGGCCCTTCGCAGTATTTT,TRBD2,TRBV20-1,few,TRBJ2-3
CSVEGGETRPSYNEQFF,TGCAGCGTTGAAGGGGGGGAGACTAGGCCCTCCTACAATGAGCAGTTCTTC,NA,TRBV29-1,few,TRBJ2-1
CASSSTQAVYGYTF,TGTGCCAGCAGTTCGACCCAAGCCGTTTATGGCTACACCTTC,NA,TRBV27,many,TRBJ1-2
CASSARLAGGDTQYF,TGTGCCAGCAGTGCCCGACTAGCGGGAGGTGATACGCAGTATTTT,TRBD2,TRBV2,few,TRBJ2-3
CASSQRQGTEAFF,TGTGCCAGCAGCCAGAGACAGGGGACTGAAGCTTTCTTT,TRBD1,TRBV7-9,few,TRBJ1-1
CAISGGSTGEDNQPQHF,TGTGCCATCAGTGGGGGGTCGACAGGGGAGGACAATCAGCCCCAGCATTTT,TRBD1,TRBV10-3,few,TRBJ1-5
CSARPYARRSYNEQFF,TGCAGTGCTAGACCCTACGCCCGGCGATCCTACAATGAGCAGTTCTTC,NA,TRBV20-1,NA,TRBJ2-1
CASSLGREGTQYF,TGTGCCAGCAGCTTAGGGAGGGAGGGGACCCAGTACTTC,TRBD2,TRBV11-2,NA,TRBJ2-5
CSVARRDSNYGYTF,TGCAGCGTCGCGCGCAGGGACAGCAACTATGGCTACACCTTC,TRBD1,TRBV29-1,NA,TRBJ1-2
CASSSGDRGSTDTQYF,TGCGCCAGCAGCTCGGGTGACAGGGGTAGCACAGATACGCAGTATTTT,TRBD1,TRBV5-1,NA,TRBJ2-3
CASSLGWDSKNIQYF,TGTGCCAGCAGTTTAGGTTGGGACAGCAAAAACATTCAGTACTTC,TRBD1,TRBV12-3/TRBV12-4,NA,TRBJ2-4
CSVEGTVYGYTF,TGCAGCGTTGAAGGGACAGTTTATGGCTACACCTTC,NA,TRBV29-1,few,TRBJ1-2